This T cell receptor (beta chain) was recovered during a study of blood T cells in healthy people across ages. A J-beta primer mix and a sample-barcoded 5' primer were used in a second PCR of roughly 7 to 12 cycles. TCRdb re-called the 5' RACE reads with MiXCR, one entry per CDR3 protein. In the table there are 1.5 million to 2 million distinct CDR3 sequences, roughly 52% of which are singletons. This CDR3 region has 15 residues. The V gene's germline CDR1 is SGHAT and CDR2 FQNNGV. Trimming shortened V by 0 bases and J by 7 bases, and 16 bases separated the two germline ends. The chain employs TRBV11-2 and TRBJ2-7, with a weak D call TRBD1 (6 bases). The sequenced sample consisted of blood. This TCR was recovered from a woman aged 40 to 50 in good health. CDR3 coding DNA: TGTGCCAGCAGCTTAGAGGGGTTGGGGGCTGGAGAGCAGTACTTC. This gives the protein CASSLEGLGAGEQYF. The whole variable domain, filled in from reference TRBV11-2 and TRBJ2-7, reads EAGVAQSPRYKIIEKRQSVAFWCNPISGHATLYWYQQILGQGPKLLIQFQNNGVVDDSQLPKDRFSAERLKGVDSTLKIQPAKLEDSAVYLCASSLEGLGAGEQYFGPGTRLTVT.